This TCR beta chain emerged from a study of blood T cell repertoires in COVID-19. TCRdb's table, derived via immunoSEQ multiplex PCR, lists solely in-frame clones and lacks some. The sample shows under 250,000 clones, roughly 91% of them seen only once. The CDR3 extends over 15 amino acids. V gave up 4 bases and J gave up 9 bases, with 20 bases separating them. The germline gives CDR1 SGHNT, CDR2 YYREEE (reference sequence). This TCR came from a young man with COVID-19, enrolled during active disease. The sequenced sample was peripheral blood. The chain is built from TRBV5-4 and TRBJ2-4, with D maybe TRBD1 (6 bases). The CDR3 DNA sequence: TGTGCCAGCAGCCCGGCGGGTGCAGGGGAAAGCATTCAGTACTTC. Amino acid sequence: CASSPAGAGESIQYF.